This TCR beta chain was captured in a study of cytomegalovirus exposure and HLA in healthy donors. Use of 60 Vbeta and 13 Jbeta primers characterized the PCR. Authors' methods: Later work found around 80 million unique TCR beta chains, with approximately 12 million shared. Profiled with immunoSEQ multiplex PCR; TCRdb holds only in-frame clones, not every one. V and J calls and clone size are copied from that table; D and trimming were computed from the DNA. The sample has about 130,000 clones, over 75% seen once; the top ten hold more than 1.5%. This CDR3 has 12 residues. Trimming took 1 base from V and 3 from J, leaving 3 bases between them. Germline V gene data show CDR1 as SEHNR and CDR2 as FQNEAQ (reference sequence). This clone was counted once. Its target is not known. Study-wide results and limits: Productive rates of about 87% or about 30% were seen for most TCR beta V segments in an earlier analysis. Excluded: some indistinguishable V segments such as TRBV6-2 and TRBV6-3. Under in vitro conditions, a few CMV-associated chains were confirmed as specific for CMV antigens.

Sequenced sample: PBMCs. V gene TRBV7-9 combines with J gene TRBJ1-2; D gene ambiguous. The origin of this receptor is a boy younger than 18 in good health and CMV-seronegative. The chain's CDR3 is CASSLVDYGYTF. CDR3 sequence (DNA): TGTGCCAGCAGCTTAGTCGACTATGGCTACACCTTC. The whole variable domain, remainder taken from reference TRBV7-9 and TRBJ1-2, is DTGVSQNPRHKITKRGQNVTFRCDPISEHNRLYWYRQTLGQGPEFLTYFQNEAQLEKSRLLSDRFSAERPKGSFSTLEIQRTEQGDSAMYLCASSLVDYGYTFGSGTRLTVV.